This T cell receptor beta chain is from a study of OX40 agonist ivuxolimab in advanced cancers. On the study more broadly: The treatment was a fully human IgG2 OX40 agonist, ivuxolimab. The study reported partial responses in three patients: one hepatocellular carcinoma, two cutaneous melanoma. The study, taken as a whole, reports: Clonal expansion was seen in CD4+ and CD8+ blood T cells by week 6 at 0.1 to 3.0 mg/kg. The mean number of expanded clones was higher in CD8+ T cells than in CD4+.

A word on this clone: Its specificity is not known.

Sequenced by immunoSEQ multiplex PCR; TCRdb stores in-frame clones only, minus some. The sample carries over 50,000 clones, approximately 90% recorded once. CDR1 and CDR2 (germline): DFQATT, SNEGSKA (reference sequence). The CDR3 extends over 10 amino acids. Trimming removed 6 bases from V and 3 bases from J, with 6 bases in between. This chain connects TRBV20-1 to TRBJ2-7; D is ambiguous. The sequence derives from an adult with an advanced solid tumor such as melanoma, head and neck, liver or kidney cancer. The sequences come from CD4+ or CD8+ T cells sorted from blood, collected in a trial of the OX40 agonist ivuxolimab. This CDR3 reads CSALDYEQYF. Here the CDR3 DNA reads TGCAGTGCCCTAGACTACGAGCAGTACTTC.